One and the same sample provided the 9 T cell receptor beta chains below, sequenced in a study of stem cell transplantation in POMP-related autoinflammatory disease. This table comes from immunoSEQ multiplex PCR, and its TCRdb copy is limited to in-frame clones, with some not included. The repertoire holds 20,000 to 30,000 clones, with 82% as singletons. The material sequenced was CD4+ T cells from PBMCs, taken before stem cell transplantation. The receptors were sampled from a human donor with POMP-related autoinflammation and immune dysregulation (PRAID).

The chain carries TRBV4-1 and TRBJ1-4; perhaps TRBD1 as D (5 bases). The CDR3 totals 16 residues. CDR1 is MGHRA, CDR2 YSYEKL, per germline. Trimming took off 2 bases at V and 3 bases at J, with 13 bases between the two ends. CDR3 in DNA: TGCGCCAGCAGCCAAAGTTTGGGGGGAGCTAATGAAAAACTGTTTTTT. This sequence encodes CASSQSLGGANEKLFF.

The V call is TRBV10-3, the J call TRBJ2-1; possibly TRBD1 for D (5 bases). Trimming took off 6 bases at V and 8 bases at J, with 17 bases between the two ends. This CDR3 region has 14 residues. Germline V CDR1 and CDR2: ENHRY, SYGVKD. The CDR3 DNA sequence: TGTGCCATCAGCCAGGGCGGTAGCTTGCATGAGCAGTTCTTC. Translating it yields CAISQGGSLHEQFF.

The V gene is TRBV2, the J gene TRBJ1-1, with D possibly being TRBD1 (6 bases). CDR1 and CDR2 (germline): SNHLY, FYNNEI. Trimming shortened V by 3 bases and J by 3 bases, and 11 bases separated the two germline ends. The CDR3 covers 14 residues. The CDR3 sequence is CASSEGGADTEAFF. In DNA, the CDR3 is TGTGCCAGCAGTGAGGGGGGGGCGGACACTGAAGCTTTCTTT. Full variable domain (remainder filled in from reference TRBV2 and TRBJ1-1): EPEVTQTPSHQVTQMGQEVILRCVPISNHLYFYWYRQILGQKVEFLVSFYNNEISEKSEIFDDQFSVERPDGSNFTLKIRSTKLEDSAMYFCASSEGGADTEAFFGQGTRLTVV.

This clone was found a few times. V usage is TRBV6-1 and J usage is TRBJ1-2, with D possibly matching TRBD1 (6 bases). V was shortened by 5 bases and J by 2 bases, with 12 bases between the two germline ends. From germline, CDR1 is MNHNS and CDR2 SASEGT. The CDR3 runs 14 residues. The CDR3 here is CASSIITGNYGYTF. DNA of the CDR3: TGTGCCAGCAGTATCATAACAGGGAACTATGGCTACACCTTC.

V and J are TRBV6-1 and TRBJ2-3; 7 nucleotides align to TRBD1. CDR1 is MNHNS and CDR2 is SASEGT in the germline V gene. V shed 4 bases, J shed 3 bases, and the junction held 13 bases outside the gene matches. The CDR3 runs to 17 residues. Written as DNA, the CDR3 is TGTGCCAGCAGTGGGCCCATGGAGGACAGGTGGACAGATACGCAGTATTTT. It is translated as CASSGPMEDRWTDTQYF.

V usage is TRBV18 and J usage is TRBJ2-3; perhaps TRBD2 as D (6 bases). This CDR3 is built from 12 residues. V was trimmed by 3 bases and J by 6 bases, leaving 7 bases between them. Germline values: CDR1 KGHSH, CDR2 LQKENI. The CDR3 coding sequence is TGTGCCAGCTCACCTCTAGCGGATACGCAGTATTTT. This codes for CASSPLADTQYF. Filled out from reference TRBV18 and TRBJ2-3, the complete variable domain reads NAGVMQNPRHLVRRRGQEARLRCSPMKGHSHVYWYRQLPEEGLKFMVYLQKENIIDESGMPKERFSAEFPKEGPSILRIQQVVRGDSAAYFCASSPLADTQYFGPGTRLTVL.

J is TRBJ1-1 and V is TRBV11-2, with D uncertain. The V gene lost 5 bases and the J gene lost 5 bases, with 9 bases spanning the gap. From germline, CDR1 is SGHAT and CDR2 FQNNGV. The CDR3 contains 12 residues. CDR3 coding DNA: TGTGCCAGCAGCCTTAAGGGAACTGAAGCTTTCTTT. It yields the protein CASSLKGTEAFF.

The rearrangement links TRBV28 to TRBJ1-2, with TRBD1 identical over 9 bases. The germline V gene has CDR1 MDHEN and CDR2 SYDVKM. The CDR3 extends over 13 amino acids. The trim removed 7 bases at V and 5 bases at J, leaving 5 bases unmatched. DNA of the CDR3: TGTGCCAGCACCCTAGGGACAGGGTATGGCTACACCTTC. Protein: CASTLGTGYGYTF.

The chain recombines TRBV2 with TRBJ1-3, with TRBD1 identical over 9 bases. The V and J ends lost 6 bases and 8 bases, in that order; junction bases with no gene match: 2. Germline CDR1 and CDR2: SNHLY and FYNNEI. This CDR3 region has 12 residues. The CDR3 protein is CASRGQGHTIYF. The CDR3 coding sequence is TGTGCCAGCAGGGGACAGGGACACACCATATATTTT.